Below, one T cell receptor (beta chain) is given with its context. Which antigen it targets is not known. No base quality information exists; no much larger clone differs at one position. The time point label, as the study defines it: 45 to 55 days after influenza vaccine administration. The entry originates in a study of response to subunit inactivated influenza vaccine (dated by TCRdb to between 2017 and 2018). With respect to the entire study: Deep quantitative profiling of the T cell receptor repertoire was used in the study to follow responses to a trivalent subunit inactivated influenza vaccine.

Overall results and qualifications from the work: It was suggested by the authors that each seasonal influenza vaccination may recruit only a limited number of new T cells.

The library was prepared using RT-PCR. These reads were obtained on an Illumina HiSeq 2500. The raw public reads went through TCRdb reprocessing: fastp at Q25, MiXCR clone calling, in-frame beta chains kept. Each entry is one CDR3 protein sequence, shown with its most common DNA and genes. The sample includes hundreds of thousands of distinct CDR3 sequences, with roughly 13% observed a single time. Of the sample, around 13% is held by the ten largest clones. This TCR derives from a man aged 45-65 years who received an inactivated influenza vaccine. Donor details come from another sample of the same person, matched by shared clones. The sample consisted of PBMCs from blood, taken roughly 45 days after vaccination.

The nucleotide sequence reads TGTGCCAGCAGCCTCGGGACTTCCCAAGGGCAGCCCCAGCATTTT. It encodes CASSLGTSQGQPQHF. Recombination joined TRBV7-9 with TRBJ1-5; perhaps TRBD1 is the D gene, with 5 bases matching. CDR1 SEHNR and CDR2 FQNEAQ are derived from the germline V gene (reference sequence). The CDR3 runs 15 residues from the cysteine to the phenylalanine. The retained sequence is limited to the CDR3, 45 bases, with the frame set at the first base. Trimming removed 5 bases from V and 7 bases from J, leaving 18 bases between the germline ends.